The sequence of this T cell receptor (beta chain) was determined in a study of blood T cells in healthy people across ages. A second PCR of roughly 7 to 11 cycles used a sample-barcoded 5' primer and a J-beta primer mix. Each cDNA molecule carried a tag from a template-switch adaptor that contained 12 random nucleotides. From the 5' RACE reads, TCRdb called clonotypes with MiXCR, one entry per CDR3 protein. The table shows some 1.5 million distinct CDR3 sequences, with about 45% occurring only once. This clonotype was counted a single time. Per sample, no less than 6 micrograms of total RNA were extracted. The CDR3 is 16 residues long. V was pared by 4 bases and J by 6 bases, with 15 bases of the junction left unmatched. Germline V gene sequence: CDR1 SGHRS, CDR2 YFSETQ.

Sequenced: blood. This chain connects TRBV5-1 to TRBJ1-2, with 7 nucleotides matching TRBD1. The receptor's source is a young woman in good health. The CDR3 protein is CASSLPSTGDENGYTF. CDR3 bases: TGCGCCAGCAGCCTCCCCTCAACAGGGGATGAGAATGGCTACACCTTC.